The rows below give T cell receptor beta chains drawn from one sample of a study of blood T cell repertoires in COVID-19. Clones were sequenced by immunoSEQ multiplex PCR, and TCRdb holds only the in-frame ones, with some missing. The sample holds 300,000 to 400,000 clones, over 75% seen once. The sequenced material came from peripheral blood. These TCRs come from a woman aged 60-75 years with COVID-19, enrolled during active disease. CDR3s include the opening cysteine and the closing phenylalanine or tryptophan. A D gene is named only where the DNA matches it firmly. The listing skips clone size in some rows; elsewhere it reads once, few, many or a size class.

V gene: TRBV15
J gene: TRBJ2-1
clone size: .
D gene: TRBD2
CDR3 DNA: TGTGCCACCAGTACCCCAAGGACTAGTCCTTGGAGTGAGCAGTTCTTC
CDR3 protein: CATSTPRTSPWSEQFF

V gene: TRBV5-8
J gene: TRBJ1-5
clone size: once
D gene: .
CDR3 DNA: TGTGCCAGCAGCTTGCGTGGAGTTACCAATCAGCCCCAGCATTTT
CDR3 protein: CASSLRGVTNQPQHF

V gene: TRBV5-1
J gene: TRBJ2-3
clone size: .
D gene: .
CDR3 DNA: TGCGCCAGCAGCCCATGGTCCCGTCAGGGCACAGATACGCAGTATTTT
CDR3 protein: CASSPWSRQGTDTQYF

V gene: TRBV4-1
J gene: TRBJ1-3
clone size: .
D gene: .
CDR3 DNA: TGCGCCAGCAGCCAAGACGGTCACGGGGGGACCGGGATGGGAAACACCATATATTTT
CDR3 protein: CASSQDGHGGTGMGNTIYF

V gene: TRBV2
J gene: TRBJ1-2
clone size: .
D gene: .
CDR3 DNA: TGTGCCAGCAGGATAGGGGGGGGATATGGCTACACCTTC
CDR3 protein: CASRIGGGYGYTF

V gene: TRBV7-9
J gene: TRBJ1-2
clone size: .
D gene: .
CDR3 DNA: TGTGCCAGCAGCTTACAGTCAGGGGCCAACTATGGCTACACCTTC
CDR3 protein: CASSLQSGANYGYTF

V gene: TRBV7-9
J gene: TRBJ2-5
clone size: few
D gene: .
CDR3 DNA: TGTGCCAGCAGCTTAGCGGGGGCCCGTCAAGAGACCCAGTACTTC
CDR3 protein: CASSLAGARQETQYF

V gene: TRBV19
J gene: TRBJ1-2
clone size: .
D gene: TRBD1
CDR3 DNA: TGTGCCAGTAGGGAACAGGGGGGGAACTATGGCTACACCTTC
CDR3 protein: CASREQGGNYGYTF

V gene: TRBV6-2/TRBV6-3
J gene: TRBJ2-5
clone size: .
D gene: TRBD2
CDR3 DNA: TGTGCCAGCACCCCGCCGGGACTAACGGTAAAGACCCAGTACTTC
CDR3 protein: CASTPPGLTVKTQYF

V gene: TRBV2
J gene: TRBJ1-6
clone size: .
D gene: .
CDR3 DNA: TGTGCCAGCAGTCGTCACGGGGAGACGATAGGGAATTCACCCCTCCACTTT
CDR3 protein: CASSRHGETIGNSPLHF

V gene: TRBV6-5
J gene: TRBJ2-7
clone size: .
D gene: .
CDR3 DNA: TGTGCCAGCACTAATAACTACGAGCAGTACTTC
CDR3 protein: CASTNNYEQYF

V gene: TRBV5-3
J gene: TRBJ2-5
clone size: many
D gene: .
CDR3 DNA: TGTGCCAGAAGTTACCCGGTTTGGGAGACCCAGTACTTC
CDR3 protein: CARSYPVWETQYF

V gene: TRBV7-7
J gene: TRBJ2-3
clone size: .
D gene: TRBD1
CDR3 DNA: TGTGCCAGCAGCCCTCTCAGCGGGACAGGGGGTACAGATACGCAGTATTTT
CDR3 protein: CASSPLSGTGGTDTQYF

V gene: TRBV11-1
J gene: TRBJ1-2
clone size: few
D gene: .
CDR3 DNA: TGTGCCAGCCTACCCCGAGCGCAGGGTTCAGGCTACACCTTC
CDR3 protein: CASLPRAQGSGYTF

V gene: TRBV4-1
J gene: TRBJ1-1
clone size: .
D gene: TRBD1
CDR3 DNA: TGCGCCAGCAGCCAAGATGGGCAGTGGCAGGGGGCGACCACTGAAGCTTTCTTT
CDR3 protein: CASSQDGQWQGATTEAFF

V gene: TRBV7-2
J gene: TRBJ2-1
clone size: .
D gene: TRBD2
CDR3 DNA: TGTGCCAGCAGCTCCCCCCCAAGCGGGGGGTCGGAGTACAATGAGCAGTTCTTC
CDR3 protein: CASSSPPSGGSEYNEQFF

V gene: TRBV27
J gene: TRBJ2-1
clone size: .
D gene: .
CDR3 DNA: TGTGCCAGCATGGGCCTCTTGCTTGAGCAGTTCTTC
CDR3 protein: CASMGLLLEQFF

V gene: TRBV9
J gene: TRBJ1-1
clone size: .
D gene: .
CDR3 DNA: TGTGCCAGCAGCCCCAGACATCTCCCTAACACTGAAGCTTTCTTT
CDR3 protein: CASSPRHLPNTEAFF

V gene: TRBV5-4
J gene: TRBJ1-2
clone size: .
D gene: .
CDR3 DNA: TGTGCCAGCAGCTTGGACAGGATGAGCTACACCTTC
CDR3 protein: CASSLDRMSYTF

V gene: TRBV5-1
J gene: TRBJ2-7
clone size: .
D gene: TRBD1
CDR3 DNA: TGCGCCAGCAGCTTGGAGGGACAGAGCTCCTACGAGCAGTACTTC
CDR3 protein: CASSLEGQSSYEQYF

V gene: TRBV2
J gene: TRBJ2-3
clone size: .
D gene: .
CDR3 DNA: TGTGCCAGCAAAGTACTAGGAGGTACAGATACGCAGTATTTT
CDR3 protein: CASKVLGGTDTQYF

V gene: TRBV5-1
J gene: TRBJ1-2
clone size: .
D gene: .
CDR3 DNA: TGCGCCAGCAGCTCCCGGGGGGGGATGGATAACTATGGCTACACCTTC
CDR3 protein: CASSSRGGMDNYGYTF

V gene: TRBV4-2
J gene: TRBJ1-2
clone size: .
D gene: .
CDR3 DNA: TGTGCCAGCAGCCAAGATCTAAGGAGGTCTCCTATGGGGTACACCTTC
CDR3 protein: CASSQDLRRSPMGYTF

V gene: TRBV5-1
J gene: TRBJ1-5
clone size: .
D gene: TRBD1
CDR3 DNA: TGCGCCAGCAGACCGGGACAGGAGCCCAATCAGCCCCAGCATTTT
CDR3 protein: CASRPGQEPNQPQHF

V gene: TRBV15
J gene: TRBJ2-7
clone size: .
D gene: .
CDR3 DNA: TGTGCCACCAGCAGAGGGGGGCTGTACTCCTACGAGCAGTACTTC
CDR3 protein: CATSRGGLYSYEQYF

V gene: TRBV2
J gene: TRBJ2-3
clone size: .
D gene: .
CDR3 DNA: TGTGCCAGCAGTCGACTAGTGAGCGCAGATACGCAGTATTTT
CDR3 protein: CASSRLVSADTQYF

V gene: TRBV2
J gene: TRBJ2-7
clone size: few
D gene: TRBD2
CDR3 DNA: TGTGCCAGCAGCCCCGGGGGGACCTACGAGCAGTACTTC
CDR3 protein: CASSPGGTYEQYF

V gene: TRBV15
J gene: TRBJ1-1
clone size: .
D gene: .
CDR3 DNA: TGTGCCACCAGCGCCCGCCGGGACACACCCGGCGCTTTCTTT
CDR3 protein: CATSARRDTPGAFF

V gene: TRBV24-1
J gene: TRBJ2-2
clone size: few
D gene: TRBD2
CDR3 DNA: TGTGCCACCAGTGATTTTGGCGGGGGTTACACCGGGGAGCTGTTTTTT
CDR3 protein: CATSDFGGGYTGELFF

V gene: TRBV19
J gene: TRBJ1-4
clone size: .
D gene: .
CDR3 DNA: TGTGCCAGTAGTTGGGATAGGAGGAGTGAAAAACTGTTTTTT
CDR3 protein: CASSWDRRSEKLFF

V gene: TRBV5-4
J gene: TRBJ1-1
clone size: .
D gene: .
CDR3 DNA: TGTGCCAGCAGCCCAGGTGGTCGGGGATCTAACACTGAAGCTTTCTTT
CDR3 protein: CASSPGGRGSNTEAFF

V gene: TRBV6-5
J gene: TRBJ1-2
clone size: .
D gene: .
CDR3 DNA: TGTGCCAGCAGTTACTCCGTCCGGGGGTCCTATGGCTACACCTTC
CDR3 protein: CASSYSVRGSYGYTF

V gene: TRBV7-3
J gene: TRBJ1-1
clone size: .
D gene: .
CDR3 DNA: TGTGCCAGCAGCTTAAACCATGGGCCGAACACTGAAGCTTTCTTT
CDR3 protein: CASSLNHGPNTEAFF

V gene: TRBV7-2
J gene: TRBJ1-2
clone size: .
D gene: .
CDR3 DNA: TGTGCCAGCAGCCCCGGGACGGAGGGCTATGGCTACACCTTC
CDR3 protein: CASSPGTEGYGYTF

V gene: TRBV11-1
J gene: TRBJ1-6
clone size: .
D gene: TRBD1
CDR3 DNA: TGTGCCAGCAGCTCCAGGACAGGGAGGGGGTCACCCCTCCACTTT
CDR3 protein: CASSSRTGRGSPLHF

V gene: TRBV19
J gene: TRBJ1-5
clone size: .
D gene: TRBD1
CDR3 DNA: TGTGCCAGTAACTCGGACAGGGTCGGCAATCAGCCCCAGCATTTT
CDR3 protein: CASNSDRVGNQPQHF

V gene: TRBV2
J gene: TRBJ1-4
clone size: .
D gene: .
CDR3 DNA: TGTGCCAGCAGTGAAGGTTTGGCAGGGCAAGGAAAACTGTTTTTT
CDR3 protein: CASSEGLAGQGKLFF

V gene: TRBV19
J gene: TRBJ1-1
clone size: .
D gene: .
CDR3 DNA: TGTGCCAGTACCCCGGGTAGCCTAGGGAACACTGAAGCTTTCTTT
CDR3 protein: CASTPGSLGNTEAFF

V gene: TRBV3-1/TRBV3-2
J gene: TRBJ1-6
clone size: .
D gene: TRBD1
CDR3 DNA: TGTGCCAGCAGCCCTCAACAGGGGTATAATTCACCCCTCCACTTT
CDR3 protein: CASSPQQGYNSPLHF

V gene: TRBV4-1
J gene: TRBJ2-1
clone size: few
D gene: TRBD2
CDR3 DNA: TGCGCCAGCGGTCCCGGGCGGGGGGCTTACAATGAGCAGTTCTTC
CDR3 protein: CASGPGRGAYNEQFF

V gene: TRBV6-4
J gene: TRBJ1-6
clone size: .
D gene: .
CDR3 DNA: TGTGCCAGCAGTGACTCCGCGGATTCACCCCTCCACTTT
CDR3 protein: CASSDSADSPLHF

V gene: TRBV6-5
J gene: TRBJ1-1
clone size: .
D gene: TRBD1
CDR3 DNA: TGTGCCAGCAGCTTTGGACAGGGTAGTCTCACTGAAGCTTTCTTT
CDR3 protein: CASSFGQGSLTEAFF